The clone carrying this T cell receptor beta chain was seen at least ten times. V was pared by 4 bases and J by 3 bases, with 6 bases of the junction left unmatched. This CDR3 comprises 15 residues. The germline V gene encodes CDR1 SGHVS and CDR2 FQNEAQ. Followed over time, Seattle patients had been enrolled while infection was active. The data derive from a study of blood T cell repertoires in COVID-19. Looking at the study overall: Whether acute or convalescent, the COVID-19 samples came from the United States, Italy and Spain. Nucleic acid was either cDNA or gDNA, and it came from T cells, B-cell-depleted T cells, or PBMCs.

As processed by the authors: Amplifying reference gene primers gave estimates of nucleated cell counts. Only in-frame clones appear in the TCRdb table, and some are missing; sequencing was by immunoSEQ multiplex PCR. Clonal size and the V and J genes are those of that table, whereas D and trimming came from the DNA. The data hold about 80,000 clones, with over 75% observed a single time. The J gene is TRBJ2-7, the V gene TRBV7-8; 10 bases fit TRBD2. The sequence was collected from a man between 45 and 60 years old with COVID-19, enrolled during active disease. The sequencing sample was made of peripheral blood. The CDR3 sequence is CASSWGTSEVYEQYF. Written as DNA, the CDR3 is TGTGCCAGCAGCTGGGGGACTAGCGAGGTCTACGAGCAGTACTTC.